A selection of T cell receptor beta chains follows, all from one sample in a study of beta chain features in type 1 diabetes. Using immunoSEQ multiplex PCR, the repertoire was profiled, and TCRdb retains in-frame clones only, with some absent. The sample shows fewer than 200,000 clones, over 9% of them seen only once. Sequenced sample: central memory CD4+ T cells from blood. Every receptor here comes from a man younger than 45 with type 1 diabetes. Each CDR3 is given with its conserved first and last residue. A D gene is named only where the DNA matches it firmly. Clone size, where shown, is once, few, many, or a class for clones that have expanded.

V gene: TRBV5-4; D gene: TRBD2; J gene: TRBJ2-2; clone size: few; CDR3 protein: CASSRGASGSWSTGELFF; CDR3 DNA: TGTGCCAGTTCGAGGGGCGCCAGCGGGAGCTGGAGCACCGGGGAGCTGTTTTTT
V gene: TRBV7-9; D gene: NA; J gene: TRBJ1-2; clone size: few; CDR3 protein: CASSFPGSYGYTF; CDR3 DNA: TGTGCCAGCAGCTTCCCCGGGTCATATGGCTACACCTTC
V gene: TRBV18; D gene: NA; J gene: TRBJ1-2; clone size: few; CDR3 protein: CASSPGVEGYTF; CDR3 DNA: TGTGCCAGCTCACCCGGGGTAGAGGGCTACACCTTC
V gene: TRBV19; D gene: NA; J gene: TRBJ1-5; clone size: NA; CDR3 protein: CASSRSREQINQPQHF; CDR3 DNA: TGTGCCAGTAGTCGCTCCCGGGAACAGATCAATCAGCCCCAGCATTTT
V gene: TRBV6-5; D gene: TRBD1; J gene: TRBJ2-2; clone size: NA; CDR3 protein: CASGRQGDAGELFF; CDR3 DNA: TGTGCCAGCGGAAGACAGGGTGACGCCGGGGAGCTGTTTTTT
V gene: TRBV7-6; D gene: NA; J gene: TRBJ2-5; clone size: few; CDR3 protein: CASSLMGIRGQETQYF; CDR3 DNA: TGTGCCAGCAGCTTAATGGGTATCCGGGGGCAAGAGACCCAGTACTTC
V gene: TRBV18; D gene: NA; J gene: TRBJ2-5; clone size: NA; CDR3 protein: CASSGQFGETQYF; CDR3 DNA: TGTGCCAGCTCCGGACAGTTCGGAGAGACCCAGTACTTC
V gene: TRBV25-1; D gene: TRBD1; J gene: TRBJ1-1; clone size: NA; CDR3 protein: CASEPGQGLTAFF; CDR3 DNA: TGTGCCAGCGAGCCGGGACAGGGGTTAACAGCTTTCTTT
V gene: TRBV6-5; D gene: TRBD1; J gene: TRBJ2-5; clone size: few; CDR3 protein: CASSYRDREGETQYF; CDR3 DNA: TGTGCCAGCAGTTACCGGGACAGGGAGGGCGAGACCCAGTACTTC
V gene: TRBV7-2; D gene: NA; J gene: TRBJ1-1; clone size: NA; CDR3 protein: CASSLSTGPTEAFF; CDR3 DNA: TGTGCCAGCAGCTTATCTACGGGTCCCACTGAAGCTTTCTTT
V gene: TRBV2; D gene: TRBD1; J gene: TRBJ1-2; clone size: NA; CDR3 protein: CASSGRGTGAYGYTF; CDR3 DNA: TGTGCCAGCAGTGGACGCGGGACAGGGGCCTATGGCTACACCTTC